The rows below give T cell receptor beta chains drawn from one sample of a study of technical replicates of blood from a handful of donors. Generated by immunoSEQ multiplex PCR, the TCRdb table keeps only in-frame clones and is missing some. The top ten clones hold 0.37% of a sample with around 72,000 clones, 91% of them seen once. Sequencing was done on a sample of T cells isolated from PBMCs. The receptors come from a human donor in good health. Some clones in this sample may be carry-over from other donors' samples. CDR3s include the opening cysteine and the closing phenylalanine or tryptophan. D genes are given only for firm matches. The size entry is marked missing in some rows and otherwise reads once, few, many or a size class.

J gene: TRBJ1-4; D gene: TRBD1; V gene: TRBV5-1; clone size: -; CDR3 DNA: TGCGCCAGCAGGACCGGGACAGAAAATGAAAAACTGTTTTTT; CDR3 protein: CASRTGTENEKLFF
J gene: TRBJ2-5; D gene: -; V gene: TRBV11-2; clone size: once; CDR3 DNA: TGTGCCAGCAGCCCCTCGGAGACCCAGTACTTC; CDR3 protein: CASSPSETQYF
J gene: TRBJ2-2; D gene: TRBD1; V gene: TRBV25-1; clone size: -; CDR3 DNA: TGTGCCAGCAGTGAATATGGTGGGACAGGGGTTCCCGGGGAGCTGTTTTTT; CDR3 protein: CASSEYGGTGVPGELFF
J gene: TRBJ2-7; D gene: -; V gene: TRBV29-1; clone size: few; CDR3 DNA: TGCAGCGTTCCTGGACTTACCTACGAGCAGTACTTC; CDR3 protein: CSVPGLTYEQYF
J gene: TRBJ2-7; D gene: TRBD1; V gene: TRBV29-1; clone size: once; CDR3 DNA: TGCAGCGTCGGACAGGGTTCCTACGAGCAGTACTTC; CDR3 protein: CSVGQGSYEQYF
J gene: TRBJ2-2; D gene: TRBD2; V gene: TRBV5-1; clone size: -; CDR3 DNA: TGCGCCAGCAGCTGGGGAGGGGCCGGGGAGCTGTTTTTT; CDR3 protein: CASSWGGAGELFF
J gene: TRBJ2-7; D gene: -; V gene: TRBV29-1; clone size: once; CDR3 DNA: TGCAGCGTTGAACTGACCGGGGTAAGCTCCTACGAGCAGTACTTC; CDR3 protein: CSVELTGVSSYEQYF
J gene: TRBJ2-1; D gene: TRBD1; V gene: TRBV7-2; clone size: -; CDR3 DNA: TGTGCCAGCAGCTTAGGCAGGGGGCTAGGGAATGAGCAGTTCTTC; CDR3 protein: CASSLGRGLGNEQFF
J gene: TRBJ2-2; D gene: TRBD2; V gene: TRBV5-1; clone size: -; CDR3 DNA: TGCGCCAGCAGCGCCGGAGGTGGCGGGAGGGCCTCAGGGGAGCTGTTTTTT; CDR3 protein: CASSAGGGGRASGELFF
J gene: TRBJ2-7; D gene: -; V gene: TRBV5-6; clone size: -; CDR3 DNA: TGTGCCAGCAGCTCGTCGGGCAGGGTGTACGAGCAGTACTTC; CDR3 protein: CASSSSGRVYEQYF
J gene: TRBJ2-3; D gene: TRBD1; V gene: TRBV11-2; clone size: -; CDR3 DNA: TGTGCCAGCAGCACCTGGGACAGGGGGACAGATACGCAGTATTTT; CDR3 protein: CASSTWDRGTDTQYF
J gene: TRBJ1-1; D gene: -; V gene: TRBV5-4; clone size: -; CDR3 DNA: TGTGCCAGCAGCTTGACAAACACTGAAGCTTTCTTT; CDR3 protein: CASSLTNTEAFF
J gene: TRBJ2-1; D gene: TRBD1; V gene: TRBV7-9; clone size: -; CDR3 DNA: TGTGCCAGCAGCCGTATAGACAGGGCATCCTACAATGAGCAGTTCTTC; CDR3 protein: CASSRIDRASYNEQFF
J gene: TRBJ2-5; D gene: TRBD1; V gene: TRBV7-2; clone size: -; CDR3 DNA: TGTGCCAGCAGCTTATGGACAGGAGAGACCCAGTACTTC; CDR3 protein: CASSLWTGETQYF
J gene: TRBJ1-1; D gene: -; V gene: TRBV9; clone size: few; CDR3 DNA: TGTGCCAGCAGCGGCGAATCGGGGAGTGAAACTGAAGCTTTCTTT; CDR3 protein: CASSGESGSETEAFF
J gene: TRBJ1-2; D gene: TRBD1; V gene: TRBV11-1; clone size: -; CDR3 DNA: TGTGCCAGCAGCTTACATCGCGGGACAGGGGGAGCGGCTAACTATGGCTACACCTTC; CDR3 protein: CASSLHRGTGGAANYGYTF
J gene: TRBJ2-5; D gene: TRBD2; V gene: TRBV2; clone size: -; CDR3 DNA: TGTGCCAGCAGTAAAGGACTAGGTGCAAAGAGGGAGACCCAGTACTTC; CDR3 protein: CASSKGLGAKRETQYF
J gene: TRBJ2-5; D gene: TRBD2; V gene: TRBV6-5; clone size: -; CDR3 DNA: TGTGCCAGCAGTCCGGGGGGGCCGGAGACCCAGTACTTC; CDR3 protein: CASSPGGPETQYF
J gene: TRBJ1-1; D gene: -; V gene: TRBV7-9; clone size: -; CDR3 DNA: TGTGCCAGCAGCTTAGTGTCCTACACTGAAGCTTTCTTT; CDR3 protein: CASSLVSYTEAFF
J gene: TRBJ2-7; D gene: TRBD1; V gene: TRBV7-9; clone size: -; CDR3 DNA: TGTGCCAGCAGCCCGCTCGGGACAGGGGGCGCCGAGCAGTACTTC; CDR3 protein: CASSPLGTGGAEQYF
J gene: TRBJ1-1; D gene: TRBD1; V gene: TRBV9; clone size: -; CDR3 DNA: TGTGCCAGCAGCCCTACCGGGACAGGGTTGGCCGCTGAAGCTTTCTTT; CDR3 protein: CASSPTGTGLAAEAFF
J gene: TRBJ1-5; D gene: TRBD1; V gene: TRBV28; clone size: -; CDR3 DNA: TGTGCCAGCAGTTTCCGGGACAGGGGTCAGCCCCAGCATTTT; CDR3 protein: CASSFRDRGQPQHF
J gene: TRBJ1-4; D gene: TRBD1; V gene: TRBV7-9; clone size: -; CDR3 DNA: TGTGCCAGCAGCTTACCCATGGACAGGCTCAATGAAAAACTGTTTTTT; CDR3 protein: CASSLPMDRLNEKLFF
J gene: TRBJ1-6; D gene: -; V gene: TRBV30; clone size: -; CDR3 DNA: TGTGCCTGGAGACGGGTGGAGGGGTCACCCCTCCACTTT; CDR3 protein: CAWRRVEGSPLHF
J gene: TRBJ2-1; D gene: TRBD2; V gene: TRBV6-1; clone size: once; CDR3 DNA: TGTGCCAGCAGTTGGGGTATCGGGGGGGATGAGCAGTTCTTC; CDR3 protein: CASSWGIGGDEQFF
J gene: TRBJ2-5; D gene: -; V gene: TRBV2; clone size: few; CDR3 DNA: TGTGCCAGCATGGGTACGGGGACCCAGTACTTC; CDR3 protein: CASMGTGTQYF
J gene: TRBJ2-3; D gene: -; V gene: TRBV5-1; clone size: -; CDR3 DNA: TGCGCCAGCAGCGGGACTAGCACAGATACGCAGTATTTT; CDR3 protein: CASSGTSTDTQYF
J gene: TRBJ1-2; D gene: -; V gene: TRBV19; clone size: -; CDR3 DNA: TGTGCCAGTAGTATAAGAAGCGATGGCTACACCTTC; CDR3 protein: CASSIRSDGYTF
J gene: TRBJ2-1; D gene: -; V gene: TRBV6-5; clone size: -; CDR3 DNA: TGTGCCAGCAGTTACGGGTCCCGGGAGACCTACAATGAGCAGTTCTTC; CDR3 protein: CASSYGSRETYNEQFF